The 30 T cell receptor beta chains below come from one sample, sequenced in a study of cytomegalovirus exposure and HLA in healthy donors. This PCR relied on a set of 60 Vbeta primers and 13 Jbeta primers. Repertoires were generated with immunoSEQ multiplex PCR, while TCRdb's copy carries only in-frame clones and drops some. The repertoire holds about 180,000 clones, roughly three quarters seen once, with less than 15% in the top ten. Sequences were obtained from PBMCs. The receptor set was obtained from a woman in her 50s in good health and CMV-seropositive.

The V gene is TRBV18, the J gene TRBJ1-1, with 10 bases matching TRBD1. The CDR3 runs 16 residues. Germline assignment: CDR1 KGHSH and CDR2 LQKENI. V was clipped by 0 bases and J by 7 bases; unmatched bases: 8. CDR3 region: CASSPPRGQGMGEAFF. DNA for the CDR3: TGTGCCAGCTCACCACCGAGGGGACAGGGGATGGGTGAAGCTTTCTTT.

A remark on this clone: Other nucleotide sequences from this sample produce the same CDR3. CDR3 DNA: TGTGCCAGCAGTTACCTATACGAGCAGTACTTC. Protein: CASSYLYEQYF. This chain connects TRBV6-5 to TRBJ2-5, with D unclear. The J call is uncertain, as TRBJ2-7 better fits the DNA end. Germline lookup yields CDR1 MNHEY and CDR2 SVGAGI. There are 11 residues in the CDR3.

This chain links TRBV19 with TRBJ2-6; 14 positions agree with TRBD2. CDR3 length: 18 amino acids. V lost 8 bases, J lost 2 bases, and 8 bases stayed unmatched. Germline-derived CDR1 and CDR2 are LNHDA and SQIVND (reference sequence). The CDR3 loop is CASRNPGLAGAGANVLTF. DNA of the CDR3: TGTGCCAGTCGAAATCCGGGACTAGCGGGGGCTGGGGCCAACGTCCTGACTTTC.

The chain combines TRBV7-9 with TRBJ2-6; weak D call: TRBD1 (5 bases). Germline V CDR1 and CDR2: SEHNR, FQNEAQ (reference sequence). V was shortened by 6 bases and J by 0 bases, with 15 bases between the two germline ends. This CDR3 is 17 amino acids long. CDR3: CASRSQATYSGANVLTF. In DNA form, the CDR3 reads TGTGCCAGCAGGTCACAGGCCACTTACTCTGGGGCCAACGTCCTGACTTTC.

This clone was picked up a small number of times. CDR3 nucleotide sequence: TGTGCCAGCAGCCCTGGAGGGAGGAGCAATCAGCCCCAGCATTTT. Its translation: CASSPGGRSNQPQHF. The chain uses TRBV7-9 and TRBJ1-5; no clear D. The length of the CDR3 is 15 residues. Germline lookup yields CDR1 SEHNR and CDR2 FQNEAQ (reference sequence). V lost 5 bases and J 1 base, leaving 12 bases between the germline ends.

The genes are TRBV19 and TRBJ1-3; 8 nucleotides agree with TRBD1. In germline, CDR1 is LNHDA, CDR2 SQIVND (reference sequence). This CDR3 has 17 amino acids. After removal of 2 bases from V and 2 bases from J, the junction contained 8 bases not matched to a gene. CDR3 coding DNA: TGTGCCAGTAGTATACGTATAGGACAGGGTGCTGGAAACACCATATATTTT. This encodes CASSIRIGQGAGNTIYF.

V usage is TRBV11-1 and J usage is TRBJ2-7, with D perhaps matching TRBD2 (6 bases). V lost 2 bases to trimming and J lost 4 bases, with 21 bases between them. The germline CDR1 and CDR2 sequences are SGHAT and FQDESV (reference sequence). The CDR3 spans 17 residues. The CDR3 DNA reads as TGTGCCAGCAGCTTAAGCGCGATAGCCCGGGGGAGGTACGAGCAGTACTTC. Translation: CASSLSAIARGRYEQYF.

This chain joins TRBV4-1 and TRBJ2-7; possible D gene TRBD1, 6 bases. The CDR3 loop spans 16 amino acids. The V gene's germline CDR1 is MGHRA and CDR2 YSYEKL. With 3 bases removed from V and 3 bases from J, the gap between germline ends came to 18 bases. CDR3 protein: CASSHRDNQIRYEQYF. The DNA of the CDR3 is TGCGCCAGCAGCCACCGGGACAACCAAATCCGCTACGAGCAGTACTTC.

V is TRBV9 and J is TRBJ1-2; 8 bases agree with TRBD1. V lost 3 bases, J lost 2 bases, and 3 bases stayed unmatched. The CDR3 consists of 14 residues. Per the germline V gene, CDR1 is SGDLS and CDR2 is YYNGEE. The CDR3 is CASSAGGANYGYTF. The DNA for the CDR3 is TGTGCCAGCAGCGCAGGGGGCGCAAACTATGGCTACACCTTC. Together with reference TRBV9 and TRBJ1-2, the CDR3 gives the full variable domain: DSGVTQTPKHLITATGQRVTLRCSPRSGDLSVYWYQQSLDQGLQFLIQYYNGEERAKGNILERFSAQQFPDLHSELNLSSLELGDSALYFCASSAGGANYGYTFGSGTRLTVV.

The CDR3 loop is CASSRHFMNTEAFF. CDR3 in DNA: TGTGCCAGCAGTCGACACTTTATGAACACTGAAGCTTTCTTT. This rearrangement joins TRBV6-6 to TRBJ1-1, with unresolved D. CDR1 and CDR2 (germline): MNHNY, SVGAGI (reference sequence). The CDR3 has 14 residues. Trimming removed 5 bases from V and 0 bases from J, with 10 bases in between.

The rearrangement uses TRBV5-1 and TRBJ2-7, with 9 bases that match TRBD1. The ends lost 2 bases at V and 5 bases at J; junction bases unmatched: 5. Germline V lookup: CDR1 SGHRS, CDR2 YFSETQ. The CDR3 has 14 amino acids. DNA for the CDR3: TGCGCCAGCAGCTTAGACAGGGGGGTGAACGAGCAGTACTTC. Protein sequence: CASSLDRGVNEQYF.

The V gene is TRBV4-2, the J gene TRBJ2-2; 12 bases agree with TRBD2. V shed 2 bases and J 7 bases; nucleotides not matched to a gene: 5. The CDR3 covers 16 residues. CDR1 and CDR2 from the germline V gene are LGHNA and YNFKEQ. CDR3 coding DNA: TGTGCCAGCAGCCAAAGCCTAGCGGGGGGGTACGGGGAGCTGTTTTTT. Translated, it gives CASSQSLAGGYGELFF.

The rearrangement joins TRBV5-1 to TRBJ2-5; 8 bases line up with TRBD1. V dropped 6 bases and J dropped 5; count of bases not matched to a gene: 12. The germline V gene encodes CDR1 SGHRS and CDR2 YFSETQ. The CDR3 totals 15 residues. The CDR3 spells CASTPQTGGWETQYF. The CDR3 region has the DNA TGCGCCAGCACCCCCCAAACAGGGGGTTGGGAGACCCAGTACTTC.

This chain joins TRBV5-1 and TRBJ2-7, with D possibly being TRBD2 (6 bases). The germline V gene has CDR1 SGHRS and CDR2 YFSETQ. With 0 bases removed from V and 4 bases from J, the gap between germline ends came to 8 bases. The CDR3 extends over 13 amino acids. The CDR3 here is CASSLAGSYEQYF. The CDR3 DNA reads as TGCGCCAGCAGCTTGGCCGGGAGTTACGAGCAGTACTTC.

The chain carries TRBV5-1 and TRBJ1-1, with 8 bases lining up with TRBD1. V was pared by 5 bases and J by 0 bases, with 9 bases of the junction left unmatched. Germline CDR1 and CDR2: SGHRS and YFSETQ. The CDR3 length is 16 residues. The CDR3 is CASRPTGDSMNTEAFF. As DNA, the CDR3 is TGCGCCAGCAGACCGACAGGGGACAGCATGAACACTGAAGCTTTCTTT.

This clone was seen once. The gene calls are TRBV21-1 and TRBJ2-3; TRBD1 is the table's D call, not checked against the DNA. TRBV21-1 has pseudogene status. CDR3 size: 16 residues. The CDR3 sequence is CASSKGTGSPTDTQYF. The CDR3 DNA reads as TGTGCCAGCAGCAAGGGGACAGGTTCTCCCACAGATACGCAGTATTTT.

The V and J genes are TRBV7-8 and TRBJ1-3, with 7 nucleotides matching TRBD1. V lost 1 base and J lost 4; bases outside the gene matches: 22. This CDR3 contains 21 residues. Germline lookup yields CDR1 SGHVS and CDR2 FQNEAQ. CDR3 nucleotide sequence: TGTGCCAGCAGCTTAGGGGCCACAGGGGACTTTTGGGGATCATCAGGAAACACCATATATTTT. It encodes CASSLGATGDFWGSSGNTIYF. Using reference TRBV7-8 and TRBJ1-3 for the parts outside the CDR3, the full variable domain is GAGVSQSPRYKVAKRGQDVALRCDPISGHVSLFWYQQALGQGPEFLTYFQNEAQLDKSGLPSDRFFAERPEGSVSTLKIQRTQQEDSAVYLCASSLGATGDFWGSSGNTIYFGEGSWLTVV.

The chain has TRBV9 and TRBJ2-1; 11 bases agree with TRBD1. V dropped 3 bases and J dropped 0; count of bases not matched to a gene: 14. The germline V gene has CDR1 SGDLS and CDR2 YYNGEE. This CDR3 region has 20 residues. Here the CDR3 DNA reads TGTGCCAGCAGCGACCTCGCCGGACAGGGGGCGATTAGCTCCTACAATGAGCAGTTCTTC. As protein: CASSDLAGQGAISSYNEQFF. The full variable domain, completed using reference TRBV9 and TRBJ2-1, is DSGVTQTPKHLITATGQRVTLRCSPRSGDLSVYWYQQSLDQGLQFLIQYYNGEERAKGNILERFSAQQFPDLHSELNLSSLELGDSALYFCASSDLAGQGAISSYNEQFFGPGTRLTVL.

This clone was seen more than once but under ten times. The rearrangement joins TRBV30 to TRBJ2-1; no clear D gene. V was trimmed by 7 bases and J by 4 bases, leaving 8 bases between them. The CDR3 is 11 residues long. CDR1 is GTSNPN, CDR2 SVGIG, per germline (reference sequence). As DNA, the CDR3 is TGTGCCTATCGGAGTTACAATGAGCAGTTCTTC. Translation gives CAYRSYNEQFF.

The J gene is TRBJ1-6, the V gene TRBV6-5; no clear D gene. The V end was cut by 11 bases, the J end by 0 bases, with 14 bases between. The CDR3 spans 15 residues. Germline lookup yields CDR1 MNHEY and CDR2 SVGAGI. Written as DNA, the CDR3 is TGTGCCTCCTCGAAGTGGAGCTCCTATAATTCACCCCTCCACTTT. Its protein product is CASSKWSSYNSPLHF.

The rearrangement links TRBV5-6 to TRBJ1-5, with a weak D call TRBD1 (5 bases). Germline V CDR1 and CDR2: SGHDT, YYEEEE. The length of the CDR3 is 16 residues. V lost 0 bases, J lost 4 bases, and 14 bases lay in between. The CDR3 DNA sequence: TGTGCCAGCAGCTTGGATGGGGGGAGAACGAATCAGCCCCAGCATTTT. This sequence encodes CASSLDGGRTNQPQHF.

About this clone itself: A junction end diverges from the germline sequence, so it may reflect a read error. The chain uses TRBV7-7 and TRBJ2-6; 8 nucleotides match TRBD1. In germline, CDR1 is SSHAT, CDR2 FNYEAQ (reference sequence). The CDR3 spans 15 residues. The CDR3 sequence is CASSPGGMGANVLTF. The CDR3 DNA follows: TGTGCTAGCAGTCCAGGGGGCATGGGGGCCAACGTCCTGACTTTC. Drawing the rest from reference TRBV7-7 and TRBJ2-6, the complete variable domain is GAGVSQSPRYKVTKRGQDVTLRCDPISSHATLYWYQQALGQGPEFLTYFNYEAQPDKSGLPSDRFSAERPEGSISTLTIQRTEQRDSAMYRCASSPGGMGANVLTFGAGSRLTVL.

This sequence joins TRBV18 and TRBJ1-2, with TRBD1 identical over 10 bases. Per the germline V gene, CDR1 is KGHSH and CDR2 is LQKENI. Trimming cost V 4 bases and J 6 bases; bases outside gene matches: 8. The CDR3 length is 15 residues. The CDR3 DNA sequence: TGTGCCAGCTCACAGGACAGGGGGAAAACCCATGGCTACACCTTC. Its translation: CASSQDRGKTHGYTF.

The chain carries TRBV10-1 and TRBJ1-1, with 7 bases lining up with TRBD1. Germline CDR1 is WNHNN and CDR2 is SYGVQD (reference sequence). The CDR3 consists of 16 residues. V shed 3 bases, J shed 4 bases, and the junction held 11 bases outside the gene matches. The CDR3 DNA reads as TGCGCCAGCAGTGAAGGCAGGGGGGTTACGGGCACTGAAGCTTTCTTT. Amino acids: CASSEGRGVTGTEAFF.

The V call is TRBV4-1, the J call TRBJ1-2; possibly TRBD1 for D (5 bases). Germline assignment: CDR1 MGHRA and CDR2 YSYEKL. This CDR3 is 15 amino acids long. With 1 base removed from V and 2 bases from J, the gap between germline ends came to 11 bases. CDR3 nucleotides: TGCGCCAGCAGCCAAGGTCAGGGCCCAAACTATGGCTACACCTTC. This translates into CASSQGQGPNYGYTF.

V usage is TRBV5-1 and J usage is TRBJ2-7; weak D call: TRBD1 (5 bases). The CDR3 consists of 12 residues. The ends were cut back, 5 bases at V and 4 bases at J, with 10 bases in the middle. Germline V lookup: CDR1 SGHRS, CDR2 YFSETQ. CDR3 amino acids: CASSSDTYEQYF. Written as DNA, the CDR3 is TGCGCCAGCAGTTCGGACACTTACGAGCAGTACTTC.

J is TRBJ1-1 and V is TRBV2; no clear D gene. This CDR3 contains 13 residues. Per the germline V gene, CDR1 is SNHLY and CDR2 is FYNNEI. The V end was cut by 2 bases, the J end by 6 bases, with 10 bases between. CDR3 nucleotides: TGTGCCAGCAGTGAAATGCCCGGGTCTGAAGCTTTCTTT. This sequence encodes CASSEMPGSEAFF.

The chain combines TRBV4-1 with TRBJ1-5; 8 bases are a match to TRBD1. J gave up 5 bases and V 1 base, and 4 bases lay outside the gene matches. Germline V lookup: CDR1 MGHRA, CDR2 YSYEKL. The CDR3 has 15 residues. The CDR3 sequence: CASSQVDRGDQPQHF. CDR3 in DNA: TGCGCCAGCAGCCAAGTAGACAGGGGCGATCAGCCCCAGCATTTT.

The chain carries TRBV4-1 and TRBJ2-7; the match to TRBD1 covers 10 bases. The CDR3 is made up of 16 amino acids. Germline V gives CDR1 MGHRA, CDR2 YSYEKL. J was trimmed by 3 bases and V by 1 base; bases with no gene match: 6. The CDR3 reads CASSQGPGQGFYEQYF. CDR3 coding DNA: TGCGCCAGCAGCCAAGGGCCGGGACAGGGGTTCTACGAGCAGTACTTC.

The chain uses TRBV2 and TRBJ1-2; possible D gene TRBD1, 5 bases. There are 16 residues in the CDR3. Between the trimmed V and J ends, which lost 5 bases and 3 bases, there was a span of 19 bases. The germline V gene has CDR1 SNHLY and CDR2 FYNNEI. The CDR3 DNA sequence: TGTGCCAGCAGTCCAAATGGGGCCAGGGCGTACTATGGCTACACCTTC. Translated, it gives CASSPNGARAYYGYTF.